Listed below are T cell receptor beta chains from one sample, sequenced in a study of regulatory dendritic cells for organ transplantation. Some clones are missing from TCRdb's copy, which holds only in-frame ones; the method was immunoSEQ multiplex PCR. The sample has 20,000 to 25,000 clones; around two thirds are singletons. Sequenced material: memory CD4+ T cells from blood. These receptors all stem from a human donor in good health. Both conserved end residues are part of each CDR3. Each record gives: clone size, J gene, D gene, CDR3 length, V gene, CDR3 DNA, CDR3 protein. D genes are given only for firm matches. For some rows the clone size is stated as once, few or many, or as a class when expanded; others skip it.

abundance: .; j_gene: TRBJ2-1; d_gene: .; len: 13; v_gene: TRBV18; CDR3nt: TGTGCCAGCTCACCACGGGGCGGCGATGAGCAGTTCTTC; CDR3aa: CASSPRGGDEQFF
abundance: .; j_gene: TRBJ1-5; d_gene: .; len: 13; v_gene: TRBV15; CDR3nt: TGTGCCACCAACCATGGGGGGGGCCAGCCCCAGCATTTT; CDR3aa: CATNHGGGQPQHF
abundance: once; j_gene: TRBJ2-1; d_gene: TRBD1; len: 15; v_gene: TRBV7-9; CDR3nt: TGTGCCAGCAGCTTACGACAGGGGGCGGACAATGAGCAGTTCTTC; CDR3aa: CASSLRQGADNEQFF
abundance: .; j_gene: TRBJ2-5; d_gene: .; len: 14; v_gene: TRBV10-2; CDR3nt: TGCGCCAGCAGAGTAGCGGCTCCGGGGGAGACCCAGTACTTC; CDR3aa: CASRVAAPGETQYF
abundance: .; j_gene: TRBJ1-6; d_gene: .; len: 13; v_gene: TRBV2; CDR3nt: TGTGCCACCCAGGCCTTGTATAATTCACCCCTCCACTTT; CDR3aa: CATQALYNSPLHF
abundance: .; j_gene: TRBJ1-1; d_gene: TRBD1; len: 14; v_gene: TRBV18; CDR3nt: TGTGCCAGCTCACCACAGGGGGCTCACACTGAAGCTTTCTTT; CDR3aa: CASSPQGAHTEAFF
abundance: .; j_gene: TRBJ2-7; d_gene: TRBD2; len: 16; v_gene: TRBV4-1; CDR3nt: TGCGCCAGCAGCCAACTTAGCGGGGGGGGCGCCTACGAGCAGTACTTC; CDR3aa: CASSQLSGGGAYEQYF
abundance: .; j_gene: TRBJ2-5; d_gene: .; len: 13; v_gene: TRBV7-8; CDR3nt: TGTGCCAGCAGCTTAGCCGACCAAGAGACCCAGTACTTC; CDR3aa: CASSLADQETQYF
abundance: few; j_gene: TRBJ1-1; d_gene: .; len: 12; v_gene: TRBV29-1; CDR3nt: TGCAGCGTTAACTTAGGGGCCGGTGGAGCTTTCTTT; CDR3aa: CSVNLGAGGAFF
abundance: .; j_gene: TRBJ1-1; d_gene: TRBD1; len: 14; v_gene: TRBV6-1; CDR3nt: TGTGCCAGCAGCGGGACAGGGGAGGACACTGAAGCTTTCTTT; CDR3aa: CASSGTGEDTEAFF